This entry features one T cell receptor (beta chain) sequence. The entry originates in a study of blood T cell repertoires in COVID-19. Overall study context: Sites in the United States, Italy and Spain provided acute and convalescent COVID-19 samples. Nucleic acid was either cDNA or gDNA, and it came from T cells, B-cell-depleted T cells, or PBMCs.

The CDR3 consists of 17 residues. CDR1 is SGHKS, CDR2 YYEKEE, per germline (reference sequence). J gave up 0 bases and V 1 base, and 7 bases lay outside the gene matches. Assay: immunoSEQ multiplex PCR; the TCRdb copy retains only in-frame clones and omits some. The sample has 310,000 or so clones, over 75% seen once; the top ten hold 1%. This clonotype was obtained from a man between 45 and 60 years old with active or convalescent COVID-19. The chain recombines TRBV5-5 with TRBJ2-5; TRBD2 agrees at 9 bases. Sequencing used peripheral blood. CDR3 amino acids: CASSLRLAGTYQETQYF. CDR3 sequence (DNA): TGTGCCAGCAGCTTGAGGCTAGCGGGGACGTACCAAGAGACCCAGTACTTC.